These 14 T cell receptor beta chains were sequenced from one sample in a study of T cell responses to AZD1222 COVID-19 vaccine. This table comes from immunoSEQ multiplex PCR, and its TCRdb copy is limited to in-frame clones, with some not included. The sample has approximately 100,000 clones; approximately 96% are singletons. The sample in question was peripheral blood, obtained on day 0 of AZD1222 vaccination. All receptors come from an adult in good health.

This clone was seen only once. The CDR3 region is CASSPRAYGYTF. In DNA form, the CDR3 reads TGTGCCAGTAGTCCGCGGGCCTATGGCTACACCTTC. This chain joins TRBV19 and TRBJ1-2; D unresolved. The germline V gene has CDR1 LNHDA and CDR2 SQIVND (reference sequence). V lost 5 bases to trimming and J lost 4 bases, with 8 bases between them. CDR3 size: 12 residues.

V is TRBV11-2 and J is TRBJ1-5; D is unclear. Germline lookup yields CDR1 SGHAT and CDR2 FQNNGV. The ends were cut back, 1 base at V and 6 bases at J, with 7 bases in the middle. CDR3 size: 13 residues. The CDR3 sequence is CASSLVESQPQHF. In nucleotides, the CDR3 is TGTGCCAGCAGCTTAGTGGAGAGTCAGCCCCAGCATTTT.

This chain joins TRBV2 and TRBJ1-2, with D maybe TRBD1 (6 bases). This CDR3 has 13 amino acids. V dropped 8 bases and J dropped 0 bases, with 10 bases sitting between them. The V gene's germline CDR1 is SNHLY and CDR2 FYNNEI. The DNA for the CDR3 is TGTGCCAGCCGGGGACACGCTAACTATGGCTACACCTTC. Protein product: CASRGHANYGYTF.

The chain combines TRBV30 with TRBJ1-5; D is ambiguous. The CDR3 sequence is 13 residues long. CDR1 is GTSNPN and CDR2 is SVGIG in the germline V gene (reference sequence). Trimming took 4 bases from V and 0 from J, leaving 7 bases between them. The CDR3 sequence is CAWNGDSNQPQHF. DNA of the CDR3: TGTGCCTGGAATGGGGATAGCAATCAGCCCCAGCATTTT.

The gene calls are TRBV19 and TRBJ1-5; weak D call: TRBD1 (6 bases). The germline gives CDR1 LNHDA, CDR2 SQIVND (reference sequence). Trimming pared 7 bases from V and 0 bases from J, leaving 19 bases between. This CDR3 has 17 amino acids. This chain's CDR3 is CASTARGAIYSNQPQHF. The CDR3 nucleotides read TGTGCCAGTACCGCCCGGGGGGCGATATATAGCAATCAGCCCCAGCATTTT.

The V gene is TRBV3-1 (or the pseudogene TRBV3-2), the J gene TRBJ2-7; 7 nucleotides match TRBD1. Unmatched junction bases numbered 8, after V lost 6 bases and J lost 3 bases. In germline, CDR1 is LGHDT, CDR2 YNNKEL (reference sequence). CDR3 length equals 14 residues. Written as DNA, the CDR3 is TGTGCCAGCAGACAGACAGGGTACAGCTACGAGCAGTACTTC. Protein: CASRQTGYSYEQYF.

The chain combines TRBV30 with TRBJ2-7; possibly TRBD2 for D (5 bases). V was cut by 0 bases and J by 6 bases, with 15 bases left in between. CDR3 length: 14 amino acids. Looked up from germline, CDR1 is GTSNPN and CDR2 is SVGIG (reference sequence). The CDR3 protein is CAWSVGLTTGEQYF. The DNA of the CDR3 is TGTGCCTGGAGTGTAGGACTTACTACGGGCGAGCAGTACTTC.

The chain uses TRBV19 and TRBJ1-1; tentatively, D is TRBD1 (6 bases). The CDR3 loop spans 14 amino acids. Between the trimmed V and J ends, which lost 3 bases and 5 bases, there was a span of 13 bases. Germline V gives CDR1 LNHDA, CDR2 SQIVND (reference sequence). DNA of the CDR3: TGTGCCAGTAGTATCCAGGGGACGGAGACTGAAGCTTTCTTT. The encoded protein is CASSIQGTETEAFF.

CDR3: CAIKGANYGYTF. The CDR3 DNA reads TGTGCCATCAAAGGAGCGAACTATGGCTACACCTTC. This chain uses TRBV10-3 with TRBJ1-2, with unresolved D. Germline CDR1 is ENHRY and CDR2 is SYGVKD. Between the trimmed V and J ends, which lost 7 bases and 2 bases, there was a span of 8 bases. CDR3 length: 12 amino acids.

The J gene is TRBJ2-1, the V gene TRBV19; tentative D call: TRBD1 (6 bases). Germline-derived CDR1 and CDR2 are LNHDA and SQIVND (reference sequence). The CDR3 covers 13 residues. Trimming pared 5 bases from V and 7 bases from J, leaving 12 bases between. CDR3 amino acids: CASSVTGQNEQFF. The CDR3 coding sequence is TGTGCCAGTAGTGTTACCGGACAGAATGAGCAGTTCTTC.

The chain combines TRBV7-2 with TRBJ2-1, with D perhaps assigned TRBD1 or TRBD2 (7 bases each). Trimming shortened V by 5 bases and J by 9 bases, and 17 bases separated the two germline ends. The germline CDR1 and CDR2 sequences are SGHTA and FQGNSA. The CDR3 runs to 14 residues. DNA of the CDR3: TGTGCCAGCAGCCTCCAGCCAGGGGGGGCTGAGCAGTTCTTC. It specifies CASSLQPGGAEQFF.

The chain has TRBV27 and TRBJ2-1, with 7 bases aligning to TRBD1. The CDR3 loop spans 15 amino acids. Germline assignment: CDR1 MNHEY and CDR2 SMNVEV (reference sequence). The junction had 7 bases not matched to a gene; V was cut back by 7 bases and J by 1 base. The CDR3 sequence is CASTKGTASYNEQFF. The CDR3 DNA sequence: TGTGCCAGCACCAAGGGGACAGCATCCTACAATGAGCAGTTCTTC.

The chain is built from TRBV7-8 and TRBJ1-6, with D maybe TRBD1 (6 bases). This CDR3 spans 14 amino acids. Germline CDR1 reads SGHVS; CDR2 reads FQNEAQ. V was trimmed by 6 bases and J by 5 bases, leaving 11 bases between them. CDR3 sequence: CASRTTGNNSPLHF. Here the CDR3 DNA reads TGTGCCAGCAGGACCACAGGGAATAATTCACCCCTCCACTTT.

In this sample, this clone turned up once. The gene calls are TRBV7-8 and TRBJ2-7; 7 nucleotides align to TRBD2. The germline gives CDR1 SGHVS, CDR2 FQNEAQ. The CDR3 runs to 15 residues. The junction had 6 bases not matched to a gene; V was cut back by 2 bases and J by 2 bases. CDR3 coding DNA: TGTGCCAGCAGCTTATATTTGGGGGGGACCTACGAGCAGTACTTC. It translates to CASSLYLGGTYEQYF.